These T cell receptor beta chains were read from a single sample in a study of OX40 agonist ivuxolimab in advanced cancers. The assay was immunoSEQ multiplex PCR, and TCRdb's table has in-frame clones only and misses some. The sample consists of about 84,000 clones, about nine tenths of them appearing once. The sample was CD4+ or CD8+ T cells sorted from blood, taken in a trial of the OX40 agonist ivuxolimab. All receptors derive from an adult with an advanced solid tumor such as melanoma, head and neck, liver or kidney cancer. Both conserved end residues are part of each CDR3. Fields, in order: D gene, J gene, clone size, V gene, CDR3 DNA, CDR3 protein. The D gene is left open where the match is weak. Not every row has a clone size; where given, it reads once, few, many or a size class.

.,TRBJ2-7,.,TRBV21-1,TGTGCCAGCAGCACAACCGGGATCAACGATCAGTGCGAGCAGTACTTC,CASSTTGINDQCEQYF
TRBD1,TRBJ2-2,.,TRBV7-8,TGTGCCAGCAGCCAACCGACAGGGGGCGTCACCGGGGAGCTGTTTTTT,CASSQPTGGVTGELFF
.,TRBJ2-7,.,TRBV7-2,TGTGCCAGCAGCCCAGGGGGGACTGGCCGCTCCTACGAGCAGTACTTC,CASSPGGTGRSYEQYF
.,TRBJ1-1,.,TRBV6-1,TGTGCCAGCAGTGAAGCGGGGGGGGACACTGAAGCTTTCTTT,CASSEAGGDTEAFF
TRBD1,TRBJ1-6,once,TRBV7-6,TGTGCCAGCAGCTTAGGGGGACAGGGAGTCTCACCCCTCCACTTT,CASSLGGQGVSPLHF
TRBD1,TRBJ1-6,.,TRBV14,TGTGCCAGCAGCCCTTCGGGGGGGACAGGGGGACCCCTCCACTTT,CASSPSGGTGGPLHF
TRBD1,TRBJ2-7,.,TRBV6-1,TGTGCCAGCAGTGAAGAACCGGGACAGGGGACCTACGAGCAGTACTTC,CASSEEPGQGTYEQYF
.,TRBJ2-5,.,TRBV5-5,TGTGCCAGCAGCTTTTACTCGGGGAGACAAGAGACCCAGTACTTC,CASSFYSGRQETQYF
TRBD1,TRBJ1-5,few,TRBV5-4,TGTGCCAGCAGCTTCGCAGGGGGTGCTCAGCCCCAGCATTTT,CASSFAGGAQPQHF
TRBD1,TRBJ2-3,once,TRBV19,TGTGCCAGTAGTATGGGGGACAGGCCCACAGATACGCAGTATTTT,CASSMGDRPTDTQYF
.,TRBJ2-2,.,TRBV5-4,TGTGCCAGCAGCCAGAGGACAGTCACCGGGGAGCTGTTTTTT,CASSQRTVTGELFF
TRBD1,TRBJ1-5,.,TRBV19,TGTGCCAGTTCCAAGGAACAGGGGGGTCGGATCGGTCAGCCCCAGCATTTT,CASSKEQGGRIGQPQHF
TRBD1,TRBJ1-1,few,TRBV6-1,TGTGCCAGCAGTCGTCCCGAGACAGGGTCGGCTTTCTTT,CASSRPETGSAFF
TRBD1,TRBJ1-3,.,TRBV6-1,TGTGCCAGCAGCCCTACGGGGACAGGAGGAAACACCATATATTTT,CASSPTGTGGNTIYF
.,TRBJ2-5,.,TRBV9,TGTGCCAGCAGCGTAAGCCCAGCGGGTCAAGAGACCCAGTACTTC,CASSVSPAGQETQYF
TRBD1,TRBJ2-7,once,TRBV5-1,TGCGCCAGCAGCTTGGCAGGGGGAGTGGGCGAGCAGTACTTC,CASSLAGGVGEQYF
.,TRBJ1-5,.,TRBV7-9,TGTGCCAGCAGCCTGGGAGAAAATCAGCCCCAGCATTTT,CASSLGENQPQHF
TRBD1,TRBJ2-1,.,TRBV7-6,TGTGCCAGCAGCTTAGGGACAGGGCAATACAATGAGCAGTTCTTC,CASSLGTGQYNEQFF